The present T cell receptor beta chain was sequenced within a study of graft-versus-host responses after intestinal transplantation. Turning to the study itself: Multivisceral, liver-intestinal, or isolated intestinal transplants were received by the recipients. Every transplant recipient was induced with anti-thymocyte globulin, then maintained on tacrolimus and steroids for about 3 years. The study's findings and limits: Peak GvH clone levels in circulation were associated with early post-transplant HvG declines. High graft-versus-host to host-versus-graft clonal ratios were seen in allografts of patients with graft-donor T cell macrochimerism.

Trimming left V 4 bases short and J 4 bases short, with 12 bases between. Germline lookup yields CDR1 SGHRS and CDR2 YFSETQ. The CDR3 is made up of 14 amino acids. As concerns this clone: Antigen unknown.

Profiling relied on immunoSEQ multiplex PCR, and the TCRdb table lists in-frame clones only, not all of them. The sample consists of around 92,000 clones, about 82% of them appearing once. The material sequenced was PBMCs, taken 255 days after intestinal transplant. This receptor was obtained from a human patient who received an intestinal transplant, so some T cells may come from the graft donor. The J gene is TRBJ2-1, the V gene TRBV5-1; tentatively, D is TRBD2 (6 bases). The CDR3: CASSPTGRYNEQFF. The CDR3 region has the DNA TGCGCCAGCAGCCCGACGGGGAGGTACAATGAGCAGTTCTTC.